This paragraph covers one T cell receptor (beta chain) sequence. Germline lookup yields CDR1 MDHEN and CDR2 SYDVKM. Trimming removed 4 bases at V and 5 bases at J, with 14 bases between. This CDR3 has 15 residues. The data were taken from a study of T cell changes during pregnancy in multiple sclerosis. Sequencing used immunoSEQ multiplex PCR; TCRdb keeps in-frame clones, though not all of them. The sample lists under 80,000 clones, 80% to 95% occurring once. Sequencing used CD4+ T cells from peripheral blood mononuclear cells, obtained in the second trimester of pregnancy. The TCR was taken from a female donor with multiple sclerosis, enrolled in a pregnancy study. The rearrangement joins TRBV28 to TRBJ1-4; D perhaps matches TRBD1 (6 bases). The CDR3 nucleotides are TGTGCCAGCAGTTCAAGACAGGTCGGGAATGAAAAACTGTTTTTT. Translated: CASSSRQVGNEKLFF. The full variable domain, in which reference TRBV28 and TRBJ1-4 provide the parts outside the CDR3, is DVKVTQSSRYLVKRTGEKVFLECVQDMDHENMFWYRQDPGLGLRLIYFSYDVKMKEKGDIPEGYSVSREKKERFSLILESASTNQTSMYLCASSSRQVGNEKLFFGSGTQLSVL.